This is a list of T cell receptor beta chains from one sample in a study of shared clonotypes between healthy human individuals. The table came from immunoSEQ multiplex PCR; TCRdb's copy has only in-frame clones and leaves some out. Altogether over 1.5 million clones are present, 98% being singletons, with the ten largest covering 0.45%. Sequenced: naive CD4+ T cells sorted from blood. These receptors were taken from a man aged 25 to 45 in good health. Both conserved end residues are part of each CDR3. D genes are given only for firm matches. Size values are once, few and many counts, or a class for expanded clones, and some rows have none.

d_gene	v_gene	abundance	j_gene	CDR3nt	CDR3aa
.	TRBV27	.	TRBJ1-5	TGTGCCAGCAGTTTGTTCAGGCCGGAAAATCAGCCCCAGCATTTT	CASSLFRPENQPQHF
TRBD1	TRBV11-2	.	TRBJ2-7	TGTGCCAGCAGCGTGGGACAGCTCTACGAGCAGTACTTC	CASSVGQLYEQYF
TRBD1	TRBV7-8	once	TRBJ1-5	TGTGCCAGCAGCTTAAGCGGGACAGCTAGCAATCAGCCCCAGCATTTT	CASSLSGTASNQPQHF
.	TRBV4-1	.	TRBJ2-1	TGCGCCAGCAGCCAAGACCCCGTGAGGGACACATACAATGAGCAGTTCTTC	CASSQDPVRDTYNEQFF
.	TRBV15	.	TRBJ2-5	TGTGCCACCAGCAGAGGTGCATCGGGGACCCAGTACTTC	CATSRGASGTQYF
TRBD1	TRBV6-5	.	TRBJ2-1	TGTGCCAGCAGCCAAGAAGGGGGCAGAGTCCATGAGCAGTTCTTC	CASSQEGGRVHEQFF
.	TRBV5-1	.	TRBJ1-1	TGCGCCAGCAGCTTGATACCGGGATGGGGGAAAACAGAAGCTTTCTTT	CASSLIPGWGKTEAFF
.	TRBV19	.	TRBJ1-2	TGTGCCAGTAGTATTCGGACAGTCTTCAACTATGGCTACACCTTC	CASSIRTVFNYGYTF
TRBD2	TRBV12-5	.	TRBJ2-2	TGTGCTAACCCCCGCCTAGCGGACACATACACCGGGGAGCTGTTTTTT	CANPRLADTYTGELFF
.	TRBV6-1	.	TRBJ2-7	TGTGCCAGCAGTGAATTCTTTGGGGACTACGAGCAGTACTTC	CASSEFFGDYEQYF
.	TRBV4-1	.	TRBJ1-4	TGCGCCAGCAGCCAAGGGGTTACAGGTCTTGAAAAACTGTTTTTT	CASSQGVTGLEKLFF
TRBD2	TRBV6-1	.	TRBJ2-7	TGTGCCATCGGGACTAGCGGTAAGCAGTACTTC	CAIGTSGKQYF
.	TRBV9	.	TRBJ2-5	TGTGCCAGCAGCGTTGGGACAGCGGGCAGGGGAGAGACCCAGTACTTC	CASSVGTAGRGETQYF
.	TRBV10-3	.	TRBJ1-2	TGTGCCATCAGTGCTTTTTCAGGTGAGGATGGCTACACCTTC	CAISAFSGEDGYTF
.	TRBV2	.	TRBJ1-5	TGTGCCAGCAGTGAATGGGGACAGCCCCAGCATTTT	CASSEWGQPQHF
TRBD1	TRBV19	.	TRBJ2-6	TGTGCCAGTAGTCCAACCGGGACAGGGGGCTTATTGGGGGCCAACGTCCTGACTTTC	CASSPTGTGGLLGANVLTF
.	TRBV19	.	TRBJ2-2	TGTGCCTCCAGTAAATCAGGAACACGCACCGGGGAGCTGTTTTTT	CASSKSGTRTGELFF
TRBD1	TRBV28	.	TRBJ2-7	TGTGCCAGCAGTTTTGAAGACAGGGCTTTCGGCGAGCAGTACTTC	CASSFEDRAFGEQYF
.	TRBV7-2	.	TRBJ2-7	TGTGCCAGCAGCTTGGGACACCGCTCCTACGAGCAGTACTTC	CASSLGHRSYEQYF
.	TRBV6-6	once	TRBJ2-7	TGTGCCAGCAGTTACTCGCTCACAACAACCTACGAGCAGTACTTC	CASSYSLTTTYEQYF
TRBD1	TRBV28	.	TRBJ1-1	TGTGCCAGCAGTCCCTGGACAGGGACGAACACTGAAGCTTTCTTT	CASSPWTGTNTEAFF
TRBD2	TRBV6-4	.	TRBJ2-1	TGTGCCAGCAGAGCTAGCGGGAGTTACAATGAGCAGTTCTTC	CASRASGSYNEQFF
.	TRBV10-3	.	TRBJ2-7	TGTGCCATCAGTGAGTCGGGAGTGAACCCCTACGAGCAGTACTTC	CAISESGVNPYEQYF
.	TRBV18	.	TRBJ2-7	TGTGCCAGCTCAGAGGGGGCAGGGACTTCATACGAGCAGTACTTC	CASSEGAGTSYEQYF
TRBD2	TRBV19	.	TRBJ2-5	TGTGCCAGTAGGATGACTAGCGGGAGGCCTCAAGAGACCCAGTACTTC	CASRMTSGRPQETQYF
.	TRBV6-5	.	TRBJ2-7	TGTGCCAGCAGTTTTACACCTCGTCTAGCTGCCGAGCAGTACTTC	CASSFTPRLAAEQYF
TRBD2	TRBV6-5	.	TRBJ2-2	TGTGCCAGCAGTTACAGACTAGCGGGAGAAACCGGGGAGCTGTTTTTT	CASSYRLAGETGELFF
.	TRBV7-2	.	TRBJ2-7	TGTGCCAGCAGCTTAACTCGAGGCGTTTTTTACGAGCAGTACTTC	CASSLTRGVFYEQYF
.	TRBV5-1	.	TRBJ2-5	TGCGCCAGCAGCTCCCAGGGGTTCCCAGAGACCCAGTACTTC	CASSSQGFPETQYF
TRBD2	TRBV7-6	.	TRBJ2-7	TGTGCCAGCAGCCAGGGACTAGCGGGAGGCGAGCAGTACTTC	CASSQGLAGGEQYF
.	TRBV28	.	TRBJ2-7	TGTGCCAGCAGCCGAACACTAGGAAACTACGAGCAGTACTTC	CASSRTLGNYEQYF
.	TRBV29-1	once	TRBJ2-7	TGCAGCGTTGGCGGTTCCCACTCCTACGAGCAGTACTTC	CSVGGSHSYEQYF
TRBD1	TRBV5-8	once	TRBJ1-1	TGTGCCAGCAGAACCGGGACAGGGGGCAGGGCTGAAGCTTTCTTT	CASRTGTGGRAEAFF
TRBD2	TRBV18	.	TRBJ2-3	TGTGCCAGCTCACCCCTTGGTAGCGGGAGTACAGATACGCAGTATTTT	CASSPLGSGSTDTQYF
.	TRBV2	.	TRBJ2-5	TGTGCCAGCAAACTATCCCATAGTGGGGGGCAAGAGACCCAGTACTTC	CASKLSHSGGQETQYF
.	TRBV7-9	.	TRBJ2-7	TGTGCCAGCAGCTTAAACGCAGGGAGATCCTACGAGCAGTACTTC	CASSLNAGRSYEQYF
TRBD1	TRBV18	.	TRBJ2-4	TGTGCCAGCTCACCTCAGACAGGGTTGGCCAAAAACATTCAGTACTTC	CASSPQTGLAKNIQYF
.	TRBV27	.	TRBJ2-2	TGTGCCAGCAGTTTATTAGGGAGCACCGGGGAGCTGTTTTTT	CASSLLGSTGELFF
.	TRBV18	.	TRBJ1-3	TGTGCCAGCTCACCGCGGGCCTCTGGAAACACCATATATTTT	CASSPRASGNTIYF
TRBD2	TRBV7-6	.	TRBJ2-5	TGTGCCAGCGCGGCTAGCGGAGGGGTGGAGACCCAGTACTTC	CASAASGGVETQYF
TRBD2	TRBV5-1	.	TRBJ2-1	TGCGCCAGCAGCTCGGGACTAGCCTACAATGAGCAGTTCTTC	CASSSGLAYNEQFF